This TCR beta chain was recorded in a study of T cells of healthy individuals. TCRdb analysed the 5' RACE reads with MiXCR anew, one entry per CDR3 protein. The profile shows roughly 87,000 distinct CDR3 sequences, 15% to 20% of them singletons. This clonotype was counted many times. Trimming took off 8 bases at V and 0 bases at J, with 23 bases between the two ends. The CDR3 length is 17 residues. Germline V gene lookup returns CDR1 MNHEY and CDR2 SVGEGT. This sequence originates from a human donor in good health. V gene TRBV6-2 or TRBV6-3 combines with J gene TRBJ2-7, with D possibly being TRBD2 (6 bases). The DNA for the CDR3 is TGTGCCAGCCGTGATTCTTATAGCGGCCTGTTCTCCTACGAGCAGTACTTC. The encoded protein is CASRDSYSGLFSYEQYF.